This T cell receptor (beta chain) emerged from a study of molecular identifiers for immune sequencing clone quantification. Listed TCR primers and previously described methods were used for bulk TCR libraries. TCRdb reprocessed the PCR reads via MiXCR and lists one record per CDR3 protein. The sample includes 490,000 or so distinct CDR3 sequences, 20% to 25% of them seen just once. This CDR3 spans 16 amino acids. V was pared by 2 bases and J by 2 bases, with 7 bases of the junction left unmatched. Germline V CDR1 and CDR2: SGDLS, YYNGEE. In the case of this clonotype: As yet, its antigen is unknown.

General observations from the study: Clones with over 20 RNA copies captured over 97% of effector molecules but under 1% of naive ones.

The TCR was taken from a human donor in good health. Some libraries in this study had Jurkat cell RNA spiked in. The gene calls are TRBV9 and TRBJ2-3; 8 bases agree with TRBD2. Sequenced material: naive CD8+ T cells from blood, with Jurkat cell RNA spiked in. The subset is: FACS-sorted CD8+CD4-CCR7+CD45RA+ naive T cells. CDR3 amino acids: CASSVRASGFTDTQYF. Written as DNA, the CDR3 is TGTGCCAGCAGCGTCAGGGCTAGCGGGTTCACAGATACGCAGTATTTT.